This T cell receptor (beta chain) was observed in a study of identical twins' blood T cells. For this clonotype: Its antigen is unidentified.

Notes on the study in general: Abundant TCRbeta CDR3s overlapped more between twins than with unrelated donors.

TCRdb recomputed calls from the 5' RACE reads with MiXCR, one row per CDR3 protein. The data contain roughly 340,000 distinct CDR3 sequences, about 28% of them singletons. This CDR3 region has 11 residues. The germline CDR1 and CDR2 sequences are LNHDA and SQIVND (reference sequence). V shed 6 bases and J 15 bases; nucleotides not matched to a gene: 8. The receptor comes from a woman aged 18-49 years in good health. V is TRBV19 and J is TRBJ1-5; 7 nucleotides agree with TRBD1. Sequencing was carried out using PBMCs. The CDR3 sequence is CASRGDSVRHF. The CDR3, as DNA: TGTGCCAGTAGGGGGGACAGCGTTCGGCATTTT. Together with reference TRBV19 and TRBJ1-5, the CDR3 gives the full variable domain: DGGITQSPKYLFRKEGQNVTLSCEQNLNHDAMYWYRQDPGQGLRLIYYSQIVNDFQKGDIAEGYSVSREKKESFPLTVTSAQKNPTAFYLCASRGDSVRHFGDGTRLSIL.